The next 3 T cell receptor beta chains were all read from a single sample in a study of cytomegalovirus exposure and HLA in healthy donors. This PCR relied on a set of 60 Vbeta primers and 13 Jbeta primers. Using immunoSEQ multiplex PCR, the repertoire was profiled, and TCRdb retains in-frame clones only, with some absent. There are about 170,000 clones in the sample; about four fifths occur only once, and 6% to 7.5% lies in the top ten. Sequencing was done on a sample of PBMCs. These receptors came from a man aged 25 to 40 in good health and CMV-seropositive.

The chain joins TRBV20-1 to TRBJ2-2; D remains unclear. The CDR3 is made up of 11 amino acids. Germline CDR1 and CDR2: DFQATT and SNEGSKA (reference sequence). Trimming cost V 4 bases and J 4 bases, with 4 bases left between them. CDR3 in DNA: TGCAGTGCTATCCTCACCGGGGAGCTGTTTTTT. Translated, it gives CSAILTGELFF.

This sequence joins TRBV7-3 and TRBJ2-5, with 9 bases aligning to TRBD1. Germline values: CDR1 SGHTA, CDR2 FQGTGA. The CDR3 contains 14 residues. J lost 7 bases, V lost 2 bases, and 5 bases had no gene match. CDR3 residues: CASSLGDREVTQYF. The CDR3 DNA follows: TGTGCCAGCAGCTTAGGGGACAGGGAAGTGACCCAGTACTTC.

The chain employs TRBV7-6 and TRBJ2-5, with 13 bases that match TRBD2. The CDR3 has 17 residues. The trim removed 5 bases at V and 7 bases at J, leaving 13 bases unmatched. CDR1 SGHVS and CDR2 FNYEAQ come from the germline V gene. CDR3 nucleotide sequence: TGTGCCAGCAGCCCGGGGACTAGCGGGGCACCCCTCGGGACCCAGTACTTC. The encoded protein is CASSPGTSGAPLGTQYF.